The 22 T cell receptor beta chains below were found in one sample sequenced in a study of cytomegalovirus exposure and HLA in healthy donors. Primers: 60 Vbeta forward and 13 Jbeta reverse. Sequenced by immunoSEQ multiplex PCR; TCRdb stores in-frame clones only, minus some. This sample has hundreds of thousands of clones, with over 80% found just once. The sample was PBMCs. The receptors come from a boy younger than 10 in good health and CMV-seronegative.

The genes are TRBV5-5 and TRBJ1-2; a possible D gene is TRBD1 (5 bases). The germline V gene encodes CDR1 SGHKS and CDR2 YYEKEE (reference sequence). V lost 1 base to trimming and J lost 8 bases, with 9 bases between them. The CDR3 runs 12 residues. The CDR3 DNA is TGTGCCAGCAGCTTGACAGGTTTAGGCTACACCTTC. Protein product: CASSLTGLGYTF.

The chain uses TRBV6-1 and TRBJ2-5, with TRBD1 as a possible D gene (6 bases). The germline CDR1 and CDR2 sequences are MNHNS and SASEGT. This CDR3 comprises 14 residues. Trimming shortened V by 6 bases and J by 0 bases, and 11 bases separated the two germline ends. The CDR3 spells CASRFTGYQETQYF. The CDR3 DNA reads as TGTGCCAGCAGGTTCACAGGGTACCAAGAGACCCAGTACTTC.

The chain uses TRBV10-1 and TRBJ2-5; a weak D match, TRBD1 (5 bases). CDR1 WNHNN and CDR2 SYGVQD come from the germline V gene (reference sequence). The CDR3 loop spans 13 amino acids. V was pared by 4 bases and J by 2 bases, with 8 bases between. The CDR3 here is CASSGQIQETQYF. CDR3 bases: TGCGCCAGCAGTGGACAGATTCAAGAGACCCAGTACTTC.

The gene calls are TRBV19 and TRBJ1-5, with 8 bases that match TRBD1. V lost 2 bases to trimming and J lost 12 bases; unmatched junction nucleotides: 6. The CDR3 spans 13 residues. Germline-derived CDR1 and CDR2 are LNHDA and SQIVND (reference sequence). The CDR3 loop is CASSIRATGGQHF. The CDR3 DNA sequence: TGTGCCAGTAGTATAAGGGCCACAGGGGGCCAGCATTTT. Together with reference TRBV19 and TRBJ1-5, the CDR3 gives the full variable domain: DGGITQSPKYLFRKEGQNVTLSCEQNLNHDAMYWYRQDPGQGLRLIYYSQIVNDFQKGDIAEGYSVSREKKESFPLTVTSAQKNPTAFYLCASSIRATGGQHFGDGTRLSIL.

J is TRBJ1-5 and V is TRBV9, with 7 positions matching TRBD1. The V gene end was trimmed by 3 bases and the J gene end by 5 bases; junction bases not matched to a gene: 5. CDR1 is SGDLS, CDR2 YYNGEE, per germline. The length of the CDR3 is 14 residues. CDR3 bases: TGTGCCAGCAGCGATGGCAGGGGGTATCAGCCCCAGCATTTT. Protein product: CASSDGRGYQPQHF.

V gene TRBV19 combines with J gene TRBJ2-1, with 10 bases aligning to TRBD2. The CDR3 runs 17 residues. Germline values: CDR1 LNHDA, CDR2 SQIVND (reference sequence). The trim removed 3 bases at V and 0 bases at J, leaving 5 bases unmatched. The CDR3 sequence is CASSMRQRGGSYNEQFF. CDR3 nucleotides: TGTGCCAGTAGTATGCGACAGCGGGGGGGCTCCTACAATGAGCAGTTCTTC.

This clone was counted a few times. This rearrangement joins TRBV7-6 to TRBJ2-7, with D possibly being TRBD1 (6 bases). Trimming cost V 7 bases and J 5 bases, with 15 bases left between them. There are 13 residues in the CDR3. Germline CDR1 is SGHVS and CDR2 is FNYEAQ. CDR3: CASTHTGTNEQYF. The CDR3 coding sequence is TGTGCCAGCACCCATACAGGGACCAACGAGCAGTACTTC.

V usage is TRBV5-6 and J usage is TRBJ1-1; the match to TRBD1 covers 7 bases. CDR1 SGHDT and CDR2 YYEEEE come from the germline V gene. The trim removed 4 bases at V and 4 bases at J, leaving 4 bases unmatched. CDR3 size: 13 residues. The CDR3 sequence is CASSGGQLTEAFF. As DNA, the CDR3 is TGTGCCAGCAGCGGGGGACAGCTCACTGAAGCTTTCTTT.

This clone has just one count. The chain links TRBV19 to TRBJ1-1; TRBD1 is a possible D gene (6 bases). This CDR3 has 13 amino acids. The V gene's germline CDR1 is LNHDA and CDR2 SQIVND (reference sequence). The V and J ends lost 7 bases and 4 bases respectively, with 13 bases between them. CDR3 protein: CASTRGGGTEAFF. The DNA of the CDR3 is TGTGCCAGTACCAGGGGCGGGGGCACTGAAGCTTTCTTT.

This rearrangement joins TRBV6-1 to TRBJ1-2; D is perhaps TRBD1 (5 bases). This CDR3 spans 14 amino acids. CDR1 and CDR2 (germline): MNHNS, SASEGT. V dropped 1 base and J dropped 4 bases, with 10 bases sitting between them. CDR3 in amino acids: CASSEVGVGYGYTF. The CDR3 region has the DNA TGTGCCAGCAGTGAAGTAGGGGTGGGCTATGGCTACACCTTC.

The rearrangement joins TRBV28 to TRBJ1-2, with TRBD1 matching 7 bases. The CDR3 length is 15 residues. V gave up 5 bases and J gave up 1 base; unmatched junction bases: 7. Per the germline V gene, CDR1 is MDHEN and CDR2 is SYDVKM. CDR3 loop: CASSPYRGFNYGYTF. The CDR3 DNA reads as TGTGCCAGCAGTCCGTACAGGGGTTTTAACTATGGCTACACCTTC.

The V call is TRBV10-2, the J call TRBJ2-1, with 10 bases identical to TRBD2. The CDR3 is 16 amino acids. In germline, CDR1 is WSHSY, CDR2 SAAADI. J gave up 5 bases and V 7 bases, and 11 bases lay outside the gene matches. The CDR3 sequence is CASTPSGLAENNEQFF. CDR3 in DNA: TGCGCCAGCACCCCTTCAGGACTAGCGGAAAACAATGAGCAGTTCTTC.

The chain combines TRBV25-1 with TRBJ2-5; possibly TRBD1 for D (6 bases). Germline CDR1 MGHDK, CDR2 SYGVNS. The CDR3 spans 15 residues. Trimming took off 6 bases at V and 4 bases at J, with 18 bases between the two ends. As DNA, the CDR3 is TGTGCCAGCAGCCAAAGGATGGTAGGGGGAGAGACCCAGTACTTC. This translates into CASSQRMVGGETQYF. The full variable domain, in which reference TRBV25-1 and TRBJ2-5 provide the parts outside the CDR3, is EADIYQTPRYLVIGTGKKITLECSQTMGHDKMYWYQQDPGMELHLIHYSYGVNSTEKGDLSSESTVSRIRTEHFPLTLESARPSHTSQYLCASSQRMVGGETQYFGPGTRLLVL.

The gene calls are TRBV12-5 and TRBJ2-5; a weak D match, TRBD2 (5 bases). V was shortened by 0 bases and J by 5 bases, with 16 bases between the two germline ends. This CDR3 contains 16 residues. CDR1 is LGHNT, CDR2 FRNRAP, per germline. In DNA, the CDR3 is TGTGCTAGTGGTTTGGTACTGTCTATCGGCGGGGAGACCCAGTACTTC. It codes for CASGLVLSIGGETQYF.

The chain employs TRBV30 and TRBJ1-5; TRBD1 might be the D (5 bases). V lost 0 bases, J lost 9 bases, and 12 bases lay in between. The CDR3 extends over 13 amino acids. Germline loops: CDR1 GTSNPN, CDR2 SVGIG (reference sequence). For the CDR3, the DNA is TGTGCCTGGAGTGTAGGGGATGGCAGGCCCCAGCATTTT. Protein sequence: CAWSVGDGRPQHF. Combining the CDR3 with reference TRBV30 and TRBJ1-5 gives the whole variable domain SQTIHQWPATLVQPVGSPLSLECTVEGTSNPNLYWYRQAAGRGLQLLFYSVGIGQISSEVPQNLSASRPQDRQFILSSKKLLLSDSGFYLCAWSVGDGRPQHFGDGTRLSIL.

V usage is TRBV6-6 and J usage is TRBJ1-2; D ambiguous. Germline CDR1 reads MNHNY; CDR2 reads SVGAGI (reference sequence). Trimming removed 8 bases from V and 8 bases from J, with 12 bases in between. There are 11 residues in the CDR3. CDR3 nucleotides: TGTGCCAGCGAAGGAGGTTTGGGCTACACCTTC. Its translation is CASEGGLGYTF.

The chain uses TRBV11-3 and TRBJ2-7; no firm D call. V shed 5 bases and J shed 6 bases, with 14 bases lying between them. Germline lookup yields CDR1 SGHNT and CDR2 YENEEA. The CDR3 runs to 13 residues. The chain's CDR3 is CASSPSPSREQYF. For the CDR3, the DNA is TGTGCCAGCAGCCCGTCCCCCTCGCGCGAGCAGTACTTC.

This chain links TRBV28 with TRBJ1-5; TRBD1 matches at 8 bases. CDR3 size: 15 residues. Germline-derived CDR1 and CDR2 are MDHEN and SYDVKM. V lost 7 bases, J lost 0 bases, and 5 bases stayed unmatched. The CDR3 loop reads CASTGTGHSNQPQHF. CDR3 sequence (DNA): TGTGCCAGCACTGGGACAGGTCATAGCAATCAGCCCCAGCATTTT.

The chain links TRBV2 to TRBJ2-1; D unresolved. Trimming cost V 8 bases and J 7 bases, with 6 bases left between them. This CDR3 is 10 amino acids long. From germline, CDR1 is SNHLY and CDR2 FYNNEI. The CDR3 region is CASQENEQFF. Here the CDR3 DNA reads TGTGCCAGCCAGGAAAATGAGCAGTTCTTC.

The chain recombines TRBV18 with TRBJ1-1, with D possibly matching TRBD1 (6 bases). V was trimmed by 3 bases and J by 5 bases, leaving 10 bases between them. CDR1 is KGHSH and CDR2 is LQKENI in the germline V gene. CDR3 length: 13 residues. In nucleotides, the CDR3 is TGTGCCAGCTCACCTACAGGGTTGACTGAAGCTTTCTTT. Translating gives CASSPTGLTEAFF.

J is TRBJ2-3 and V is TRBV13; 10 nucleotides line up with TRBD1. The CDR3 length is 14 residues. Germline V gene lookup returns CDR1 PRHDT and CDR2 FYEKMQ (reference sequence). V lost 4 bases, J lost 3 bases, and 1 base stayed unmatched. The CDR3, as DNA: TGTGCCAGCAGCTGGGGACAGGGGACAGATACGCAGTATTTT. Translated: CASSWGQGTDTQYF.

The chain has TRBV18 and TRBJ1-5; TRBD1 might be the D (6 bases). In germline, CDR1 is KGHSH, CDR2 LQKENI. The CDR3 runs 20 residues. V was clipped by 3 bases and J by 2 bases, with 26 bases between them. The CDR3: CASSPPTGFLGAEGNQPQHF. The CDR3 nucleotides read TGTGCCAGCTCACCCCCGACTGGTTTTTTGGGGGCGGAGGGCAATCAGCCCCAGCATTTT.